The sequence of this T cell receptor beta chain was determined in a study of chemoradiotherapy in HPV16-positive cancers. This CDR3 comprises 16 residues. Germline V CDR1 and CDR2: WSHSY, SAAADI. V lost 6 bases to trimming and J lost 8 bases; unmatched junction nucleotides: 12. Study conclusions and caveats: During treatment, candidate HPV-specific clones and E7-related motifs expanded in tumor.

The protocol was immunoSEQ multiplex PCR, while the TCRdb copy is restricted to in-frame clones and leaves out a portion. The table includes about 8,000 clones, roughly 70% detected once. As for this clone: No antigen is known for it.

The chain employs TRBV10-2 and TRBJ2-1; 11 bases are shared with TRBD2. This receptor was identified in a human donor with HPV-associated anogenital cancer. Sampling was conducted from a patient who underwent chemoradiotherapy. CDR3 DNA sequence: TGCGCCAGCAGGGGATATAGCGGGGGGGCCGGTGATGAGCAGTTCTTC. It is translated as CASRGYSGGAGDEQFF.